A selection of T cell receptor beta chains follows, all from one sample in a study of cytomegalovirus exposure and HLA in healthy donors. Some clones are missing from TCRdb's copy, which holds only in-frame ones; the method was immunoSEQ multiplex PCR. The repertoire holds under 150,000 clones, with 73% as singletons. What was sequenced was PBMCs. Source of these receptors: a human donor in good health. Each CDR3 is given with its conserved first and last residue. The D gene is left open where the match is weak. Clone size is not always given. Where it is, it says once, few, many or a class for expanded clones.

clone_size: NA; j_call: TRBJ2-7; v_call: TRBV6-1; d_call: NA; cdr3_nt: TGTGCCAGCAGTCCCCGAGGGAGCTACGAGCAGTACTTC; cdr3_aa: CASSPRGSYEQYF
clone_size: few; j_call: TRBJ2-7; v_call: TRBV18; d_call: NA; cdr3_nt: TGTGCCAGCTCACCAGTCGGGTCCTACGATGGGCAGTACTTC; cdr3_aa: CASSPVGSYDGQYF
clone_size: NA; j_call: TRBJ2-2; v_call: TRBV7-7; d_call: NA; cdr3_nt: TGTGCTAGCCTTTCCCTCGCCGGGGAGCTGTTTTTT; cdr3_aa: CASLSLAGELFF
clone_size: few; j_call: TRBJ2-7; v_call: TRBV9; d_call: NA; cdr3_nt: TGTGCCAGCAGCGTTGGCCTCTCCTACGAGCAGTACTTC; cdr3_aa: CASSVGLSYEQYF
clone_size: NA; j_call: TRBJ1-2; v_call: TRBV10-3; d_call: TRBD1; cdr3_nt: TGTGCCATCAGGGGACAGGGAGGTGACTATGGCTACACCTTC; cdr3_aa: CAIRGQGGDYGYTF
clone_size: NA; j_call: TRBJ1-3; v_call: TRBV15; d_call: NA; cdr3_nt: TGTGCCACCAGCAGAGATCTACAGACCCACTCTGGAAACACCATATATTTT; cdr3_aa: CATSRDLQTHSGNTIYF
clone_size: once; j_call: TRBJ2-3; v_call: TRBV13; d_call: TRBD2; cdr3_nt: TGTGCCAGCAGCTTCGGCCTAGCGGGATTCAGCACAGATACGCAGTATTTT; cdr3_aa: CASSFGLAGFSTDTQYF
clone_size: NA; j_call: TRBJ2-5; v_call: TRBV13; d_call: NA; cdr3_nt: TGTGCCAGCAGCCTCTTGGGGAGAGCCCAGGAGACCCAGTACTTC; cdr3_aa: CASSLLGRAQETQYF
clone_size: few; j_call: TRBJ2-7; v_call: TRBV7-9; d_call: NA; cdr3_nt: TGTGCCAGCAGCCACTTAGCGGATCCCTACGAGCAGTACTTC; cdr3_aa: CASSHLADPYEQYF
clone_size: few; j_call: TRBJ1-1; v_call: TRBV18; d_call: NA; cdr3_nt: TGTGCCAGCTCCGAACTTCAGGGGAACACTGAAGCTTTCTTT; cdr3_aa: CASSELQGNTEAFF
clone_size: NA; j_call: TRBJ1-3; v_call: TRBV27; d_call: NA; cdr3_nt: TGTGCCAGCAGCCGCACGAGGAACCCCGGAAACACCATATATTTT; cdr3_aa: CASSRTRNPGNTIYF
clone_size: NA; j_call: TRBJ2-7; v_call: TRBV4-1; d_call: NA; cdr3_nt: TGCGCCAGCAGCCAAGACGGATCAGGTAACCACTACGAGCAGTACTTC; cdr3_aa: CASSQDGSGNHYEQYF
clone_size: NA; j_call: TRBJ2-7; v_call: TRBV5-1; d_call: NA; cdr3_nt: TGCGCCAGCAGCTGGTCGGGAGCTGCCTACGAGCAGTACTTC; cdr3_aa: CASSWSGAAYEQYF
clone_size: once; j_call: TRBJ1-2; v_call: TRBV10-3; d_call: NA; cdr3_nt: TGTGCCATCAGTGTGCAGGACAGTTTTAGTGGCTACACCTTC; cdr3_aa: CAISVQDSFSGYTF
clone_size: NA; j_call: TRBJ1-5; v_call: TRBV2; d_call: TRBD1; cdr3_nt: TGTGCCAGCAGTGACGGACAGGGTGGCAATCAGCCCCAGCATTTT; cdr3_aa: CASSDGQGGNQPQHF
clone_size: NA; j_call: TRBJ2-3; v_call: TRBV9; d_call: TRBD2; cdr3_nt: TGTGCCAGCAGCGACTCTGTAGCGGGGGGCCCAGATACGCAGTATTTT; cdr3_aa: CASSDSVAGGPDTQYF
clone_size: medium-sized; j_call: TRBJ2-2; v_call: TRBV19; d_call: NA; cdr3_nt: TGTGCCAGTAGTATAGGGCCGACCGGGGAGCTGTTTTTT; cdr3_aa: CASSIGPTGELFF
clone_size: few; j_call: TRBJ1-2; v_call: TRBV2; d_call: NA; cdr3_nt: TGTGCCACCGGCGGGACTAGGGATGGCTACACCTTC; cdr3_aa: CATGGTRDGYTF
clone_size: NA; j_call: TRBJ2-4; v_call: TRBV7-6; d_call: NA; cdr3_nt: TGTGCCAGCAGCTTAGGGCAGGGGGCCAAAAACATTCAGTACTTC; cdr3_aa: CASSLGQGAKNIQYF
clone_size: NA; j_call: TRBJ1-2; v_call: TRBV6-1; d_call: TRBD1; cdr3_nt: TGTGCCACGACAGGGGGGGATGGCTACACCTTC; cdr3_aa: CATTGGDGYTF
clone_size: NA; j_call: TRBJ1-2; v_call: TRBV28; d_call: NA; cdr3_nt: TGTGCCAGCAGTTCTTCCCCCTTAAACTATGGCTACACCTTC; cdr3_aa: CASSSSPLNYGYTF
clone_size: NA; j_call: TRBJ1-5; v_call: TRBV5-6; d_call: TRBD1; cdr3_nt: TGTGCCAGCAGCGGGGGGACAGGGGATCAGCCCCAGCATTTT; cdr3_aa: CASSGGTGDQPQHF
clone_size: NA; j_call: TRBJ1-2; v_call: TRBV2; d_call: TRBD1; cdr3_nt: TGTGCCAGCAGGAGGACAGGGGACTATGGCTACACCTTC; cdr3_aa: CASRRTGDYGYTF
clone_size: NA; j_call: TRBJ2-7; v_call: TRBV15; d_call: TRBD2; cdr3_nt: TGTGCCACCAGCAGAGATCGGGACTACCACGAGCAGTACTTC; cdr3_aa: CATSRDRDYHEQYF
clone_size: NA; j_call: TRBJ2-1; v_call: TRBV9; d_call: TRBD2; cdr3_nt: TGTGCCAGCAGCGTTTCCGGGACTAGCGCTTACAATGAGCAGTTCTTC; cdr3_aa: CASSVSGTSAYNEQFF
clone_size: few; j_call: TRBJ2-5; v_call: TRBV4-2; d_call: NA; cdr3_nt: TGTGCCAGCAGCCAAGAGCGCTTGGAGACCCAGTACTTC; cdr3_aa: CASSQERLETQYF
clone_size: few; j_call: TRBJ2-7; v_call: TRBV5-4; d_call: NA; cdr3_nt: TGTGCCAGCAGCCACCGAGACTCCTACGAGCAGTACTTC; cdr3_aa: CASSHRDSYEQYF
clone_size: NA; j_call: TRBJ2-1; v_call: TRBV2; d_call: TRBD2; cdr3_nt: TGTGCCAGCAGTGTGATAGCGGGGGGCAACAATGAGCAGTTCTTC; cdr3_aa: CASSVIAGGNNEQFF
clone_size: NA; j_call: TRBJ2-2; v_call: TRBV19; d_call: NA; cdr3_nt: TGTGCCAGTAGTATAGAGGAGGACTCAATCACCGGGGAGCTGTTTTTT; cdr3_aa: CASSIEEDSITGELFF
clone_size: NA; j_call: TRBJ2-6; v_call: TRBV23-1; d_call: NA; cdr3_nt: TGCGCCAGCAGTCAATCGGACACTGGGGCCAACGTCCTGACTTTC; cdr3_aa: CASSQSDTGANVLTF
clone_size: NA; j_call: TRBJ2-7; v_call: TRBV28; d_call: TRBD1; cdr3_nt: TGTGCCAGCAAAAACAGGGGGACAGGGGAATACGAGCAGTACTTC; cdr3_aa: CASKNRGTGEYEQYF
clone_size: NA; j_call: TRBJ2-7; v_call: TRBV11-2; d_call: TRBD1; cdr3_nt: TGTGCCAGCAGCACGGGACAGTACTCCTACGAGCAGTACTTC; cdr3_aa: CASSTGQYSYEQYF
clone_size: NA; j_call: TRBJ2-7; v_call: TRBV27; d_call: TRBD2; cdr3_nt: TGTGCCAGCAGTTTTTCTCCCCCCGGAGCGGGAGGGCCGTCCTACGAGCAGTACTTC; cdr3_aa: CASSFSPPGAGGPSYEQYF
clone_size: NA; j_call: TRBJ1-5; v_call: TRBV10-1; d_call: TRBD1; cdr3_nt: TGCGCCAGCAGACCCGGGACAGACCAGCCCCAGCATTTT; cdr3_aa: CASRPGTDQPQHF
clone_size: NA; j_call: TRBJ2-7; v_call: TRBV10-3; d_call: NA; cdr3_nt: TGTGCCATCAGTTCCGGTACCTACGAGCAGTACTTC; cdr3_aa: CAISSGTYEQYF
clone_size: NA; j_call: TRBJ2-5; v_call: TRBV5-6; d_call: TRBD2; cdr3_nt: TGTGCCAGCAGCTTTAAGCGGGAGGGCCGAGAGACCCAGTACTTC; cdr3_aa: CASSFKREGRETQYF
clone_size: NA; j_call: TRBJ2-1; v_call: TRBV7-9; d_call: NA; cdr3_nt: TGTGCCAGCAGCTTGAGGGTGGTGGGCCCTTACAATGAGCAGTTCTTC; cdr3_aa: CASSLRVVGPYNEQFF
clone_size: NA; j_call: TRBJ1-1; v_call: TRBV28; d_call: TRBD1; cdr3_nt: TGTGCCAGCACACCGGGACAGGGGAACACTGAAGCTTTCTTT; cdr3_aa: CASTPGQGNTEAFF
clone_size: NA; j_call: TRBJ2-7; v_call: TRBV4-1; d_call: NA; cdr3_nt: TGCGCCAGCAGCCAACCCTTGGGCAGGGGAGGGGAGCAGTACTTC; cdr3_aa: CASSQPLGRGGEQYF
clone_size: NA; j_call: TRBJ1-1; v_call: TRBV7-8; d_call: TRBD1; cdr3_nt: TGTGCCAGCAGCTTAATCAGGGGGCCAAAGAGCACTGAAGCTTTCTTT; cdr3_aa: CASSLIRGPKSTEAFF
clone_size: NA; j_call: TRBJ2-1; v_call: TRBV9; d_call: TRBD2; cdr3_nt: TGTGCCAGCACCCGTGCGGGAGGGCCACATGAGCAGTTCTTC; cdr3_aa: CASTRAGGPHEQFF
clone_size: NA; j_call: TRBJ1-1; v_call: TRBV13; d_call: NA; cdr3_nt: TGTGCCAGCAGCTTAGGGACAGTAAACACTGAAGCTTTCTTT; cdr3_aa: CASSLGTVNTEAFF
clone_size: NA; j_call: TRBJ2-3; v_call: TRBV10-3; d_call: TRBD2; cdr3_nt: TGTGCCATCAGGGGGACTAGCGGGTCGTCAGATACGCAGTATTTT; cdr3_aa: CAIRGTSGSSDTQYF
clone_size: NA; j_call: TRBJ1-2; v_call: TRBV2; d_call: TRBD1; cdr3_nt: TGTGCCAGCAGTGGGGACAGCGGAGCGGATGGCTACACCTTC; cdr3_aa: CASSGDSGADGYTF
clone_size: NA; j_call: TRBJ1-2; v_call: TRBV6-5; d_call: TRBD1; cdr3_nt: TGTGCCAGCGGCTTCCCCGGGACAGGCTACGAAGGCTACACCTTC; cdr3_aa: CASGFPGTGYEGYTF
clone_size: NA; j_call: TRBJ2-5; v_call: TRBV7-2; d_call: TRBD1; cdr3_nt: TGTGCCAGCAGCGTCGACAGGGCTTTAGAGACCCAGTACTTC; cdr3_aa: CASSVDRALETQYF
clone_size: NA; j_call: TRBJ2-1; v_call: TRBV7-8; d_call: TRBD2; cdr3_nt: TGTGCCAGCAGCTTATATAGGAGCGGGAGCCACAATGAGCAGTTCTTC; cdr3_aa: CASSLYRSGSHNEQFF
clone_size: NA; j_call: TRBJ2-5; v_call: TRBV5-4; d_call: TRBD2; cdr3_nt: TGTGCCAGCAGCTTTAGCGGGGGACAAGAGACCCAGTACTTC; cdr3_aa: CASSFSGGQETQYF
clone_size: NA; j_call: TRBJ1-2; v_call: TRBV4-2; d_call: TRBD1; cdr3_nt: TGTGCCAGCAGCCCGACCCGACAGGGTATCTATGGCTACACCTTC; cdr3_aa: CASSPTRQGIYGYTF
clone_size: once; j_call: TRBJ2-1; v_call: TRBV5-1; d_call: NA; cdr3_nt: TGCGCCGGCAGCTTGGAACAGTCCACCTACAATGAGCAGTTCTTC; cdr3_aa: CAGSLEQSTYNEQFF